The 21 T cell receptor beta chains reported below all come from one sample, sequenced in a study of cytomegalovirus exposure and HLA in healthy donors. Method: immunoSEQ multiplex PCR; TCRdb's copy keeps in-frame clones and lacks some. The repertoire includes 200,000 to 250,000 clones, 75% to 95% of them detected once, and roughly 1% sits in the top ten. Sequenced sample: PBMCs. These receptors were taken from a woman younger than 35 in good health and CMV-seronegative.

This chain connects TRBV28 to TRBJ2-2; 9 bases match TRBD2. Unmatched junction bases numbered 5, after V lost 5 bases and J lost 4 bases. CDR1 is MDHEN, CDR2 SYDVKM, per germline. The CDR3 runs 15 residues. DNA of the CDR3: TGTGCCAGCAGTATAACTAGCGGGTCCACCGGGGAGCTGTTTTTT. This encodes CASSITSGSTGELFF.

V usage is TRBV29-1 and J usage is TRBJ2-5, with a tentative D call TRBD1 (5 bases). The CDR3 extends over 12 amino acids. V lost 4 bases and J 2 bases, leaving 8 bases between the germline ends. The germline V gene encodes CDR1 SQVTM and CDR2 ANQGSEA. The CDR3 loop reads CSVGQLQETQYF. CDR3 sequence (DNA): TGCAGCGTTGGACAGCTTCAAGAGACCCAGTACTTC.

The chain couples TRBV14 to TRBJ2-7; TRBD2 matches at 12 bases. V lost 4 bases, J lost 3 bases, and 1 base stayed unmatched. The CDR3 extends over 14 amino acids. Germline CDR1 reads SGHDN; CDR2 reads FVKESK. The CDR3 sequence: CASSRTSGDYEQYF. For the CDR3, the DNA is TGTGCCAGCAGCCGGACTAGCGGGGACTACGAGCAGTACTTC.

The chain couples TRBV19 to TRBJ1-5; TRBD1 might be the D (6 bases). The CDR3 length is 16 residues. Germline-derived CDR1 and CDR2 are LNHDA and SQIVND (reference sequence). The V end lost 7 bases, the J end lost 0 bases, and 16 bases lay between the germline ends. The CDR3 nucleotides read TGTGCCAGTACCAAACACAGGGCTACTAGCAATCAGCCCCAGCATTTT. Its translation: CASTKHRATSNQPQHF.

The J gene is TRBJ1-1, the V gene TRBV30; TRBD1 might be the D (6 bases). The CDR3 has 15 residues. Trimming cost V 2 bases and J 1 base, with 14 bases left between them. CDR1 GTSNPN and CDR2 SVGIG come from the germline V gene (reference sequence). The CDR3 bases are TGTGCCTGGAGTTACTCTACGGGACAGAACACTGAAGCTTTCTTT. This sequence encodes CAWSYSTGQNTEAFF.

The chain recombines TRBV15 with TRBJ1-1; TRBD1 might be the D (5 bases). The CDR3 consists of 12 residues. Trimming shortened V by 1 base and J by 6 bases, and 6 bases separated the two germline ends. CDR1 is LNHNV, CDR2 YYDKDF, per germline (reference sequence). CDR3 region: CATSRARAEAFF. The DNA of the CDR3 is TGTGCCACCAGCAGAGCCAGGGCTGAAGCTTTCTTT.

The chain recombines TRBV6-1 with TRBJ2-5; 8 bases are shared with TRBD1. J gave up 5 bases and V 2 bases, and 7 bases lay outside the gene matches. This CDR3 has 15 amino acids. CDR1 and CDR2 from the germline V gene are MNHNS and SASEGT. The CDR3 coding sequence is TGTGCCAGCAGTGAAATACGGACAGGGATCGAGACCCAGTACTTC. Protein: CASSEIRTGIETQYF.

DNA of the CDR3: TGTGCCAGCAGCTCGGGACTAGCGGGAGGGCCAGATACGCAGTATTTT. Amino acid sequence: CASSSGLAGGPDTQYF. The chain recombines TRBV7-3 with TRBJ2-3, with TRBD2 identical over 16 bases. Germline lookup yields CDR1 SGHTA and CDR2 FQGTGA. This CDR3 has 16 amino acids. V was pared by 4 bases and J by 4 bases, with 2 bases of the junction left unmatched. The entire variable domain, with the rest obtained from reference TRBV7-3 and TRBJ2-3, is as follows: GAGVSQTPSNKVTEKGKYVELRCDPISGHTALYWYRQSLGQGPEFLIYFQGTGAADDSGLPNDRFFAVRPEGSVSTLKIQRTERGDSAVYLCASSSGLAGGPDTQYFGPGTRLTVL.

This chain joins TRBV5-6 and TRBJ2-7; possibly TRBD2 for D (5 bases). The V end lost 0 bases, the J end lost 4 bases, and 8 bases lay between the germline ends. The length of the CDR3 is 13 residues. Germline V gene data show CDR1 as SGHDT and CDR2 as YYEEEE. The CDR3 bases are TGTGCCAGCAGCTTGGGTGGAGGATACGAGCAGTACTTC. Translating gives CASSLGGGYEQYF.

A word on this clone: At one end the junction does not follow the germline gene, possibly because of a read error. V gene TRBV2 combines with J gene TRBJ1-1; a weak D match, TRBD1 (5 bases). The germline gives CDR1 SNHLY, CDR2 FYNNEI. The CDR3 runs 13 residues. DNA of the CDR3: TGTGCCAGCAGTTTTCGAAGTGGGACTGGAGCTTTCTTT. Protein sequence: CASSFRSGTGAFF.

V and J are TRBV18 and TRBJ2-7, with D perhaps matching TRBD1 (6 bases). The germline V gene encodes CDR1 KGHSH and CDR2 LQKENI. There are 15 residues in the CDR3. Trimming cost V 2 bases and J 1 base, with 12 bases left between them. CDR3 nucleotides: TGTGCCAGCTCACCAGGTACAGGGAATTCCTACGAGCAGTACTTC. Translated, it gives CASSPGTGNSYEQYF.

The chain recombines TRBV11-1 with TRBJ1-2; D not resolved. Trimming removed 4 bases from V and 2 bases from J, with 5 bases in between. CDR1 is SGHAT, CDR2 FQDESV, per germline (reference sequence). This CDR3 is 12 amino acids long. Written as DNA, the CDR3 is TGTGCCAGCAGCTCAATGAACTATGGCTACACCTTC. It yields the protein CASSSMNYGYTF.

The gene calls are TRBV27 and TRBJ2-1; 11 bases are a match to TRBD2. The V gene end was trimmed by 5 bases and the J gene end by 5 bases; junction bases not matched to a gene: 5. Germline values: CDR1 MNHEY, CDR2 SMNVEV (reference sequence). The CDR3 loop spans 15 amino acids. CDR3 loop: CASSRGLAANNEQFF. In DNA, the CDR3 is TGTGCCAGCAGTCGGGGACTAGCGGCCAACAATGAGCAGTTCTTC.

The gene calls are TRBV9 and TRBJ2-1, with 16 positions matching TRBD2. The CDR3 consists of 17 residues. Germline CDR1 and CDR2: SGDLS and YYNGEE. V was clipped by 5 bases and J by 4 bases; unmatched bases: 6. The CDR3 protein is CASRGLAGGPEYNEQFF. The CDR3 DNA reads TGTGCCAGCAGGGGACTAGCGGGAGGGCCGGAGTACAATGAGCAGTTCTTC.

This chain links TRBV6-1 with TRBJ1-4; D is possibly TRBD1 (5 bases). The V and J ends lost 6 bases and 8 bases respectively, with 16 bases between them. CDR3 length: 14 amino acids. The germline CDR1 and CDR2 sequences are MNHNS and SASEGT. The CDR3 sequence is CASSPTGNREKLFF. As DNA, the CDR3 is TGTGCCAGCAGCCCTACAGGAAACCGCGAAAAACTGTTTTTT.

In its sample, this clone was seen once. The genes are TRBV5-4 and TRBJ2-5; 7 bases align to TRBD2. This CDR3 has 13 residues. V shed 1 base, J shed 4 bases, and the junction held 1 base outside the gene matches. Germline V gene sequence: CDR1 SGHNT, CDR2 YYREEE (reference sequence). CDR3 region: CASSLWGGETQYF. Written as DNA, the CDR3 is TGTGCCAGCAGCTTGTGGGGGGGAGAGACCCAGTACTTC.

The rearrangement links TRBV5-4 to TRBJ2-7; 7 bases agree with TRBD1. CDR1 and CDR2 (germline): SGHNT, YYREEE (reference sequence). The trim removed 1 base at V and 4 bases at J, leaving 5 bases unmatched. The CDR3 totals 14 residues. As DNA, the CDR3 is TGTGCCAGCAGCTTGAGGGGCAGGGGGTACGAGCAGTACTTC. This sequence encodes CASSLRGRGYEQYF.

The chain recombines TRBV7-8 with TRBJ2-7; TRBD1 aligns across 9 bases. This CDR3 spans 19 amino acids. V trimming: 1 base; J trimming: 2 bases; junction bases outside the gene matches: 15. Germline values: CDR1 SGHVS, CDR2 FQNEAQ. CDR3 region: CASSLGPTLQGASTYEQYF. The CDR3 nucleotides are TGTGCCAGCAGCTTAGGCCCTACTCTACAGGGGGCGTCCACCTACGAGCAGTACTTC.

The V and J genes are TRBV19 and TRBJ1-5; 8 nucleotides match TRBD1. The germline V gene encodes CDR1 LNHDA and CDR2 SQIVND (reference sequence). The length of the CDR3 is 15 residues. Trimming cost V 4 bases and J 1 base; bases outside gene matches: 3. DNA of the CDR3: TGTGCCAGTAGTAGCGGACAGGGCAGCAATCAGCCCCAGCATTTT. As protein: CASSSGQGSNQPQHF.

This CDR3 reads CAWSVAGREKLFF. For the CDR3, the DNA is TGTGCCTGGAGTGTAGCAGGGCGGGAAAAACTGTTTTTT. V is TRBV30 and J is TRBJ1-4; perhaps TRBD1 as D (5 bases). Germline CDR1 is GTSNPN and CDR2 is SVGIG (reference sequence). The CDR3 runs 13 residues. V was clipped by 0 bases and J by 8 bases, with 10 bases between them.

This chain uses TRBV7-9 with TRBJ2-1, with D possibly TRBD1 on 6 matching bases. V was cut by 4 bases and J by 0 bases, with 16 bases left in between. The CDR3 runs to 17 residues. Germline CDR1 and CDR2: SEHNR and FQNEAQ (reference sequence). Here the CDR3 reads CASSSPSRDNSYNEQFF. CDR3 nucleotides: TGTGCCAGCAGCTCACCAAGCCGGGACAACTCCTACAATGAGCAGTTCTTC.